The present TCR beta chain was sequenced within a study of blood T cell repertoires in COVID-19. Participants were placed into cohorts based on the clinical history they reported. Individuals in the exposed group had encountered a COVID-19 case within 2 weeks preceding study entry. The V and J ends lost 5 bases and 3 bases, in that order; junction bases with no gene match: 17. There are 21 residues in the CDR3. Germline V gene sequence: CDR1 MDHEN, CDR2 SYDVKM. Using immunoSEQ multiplex PCR, the repertoire was profiled, and TCRdb retains in-frame clones only, with some absent. The data contain 300,000 to 350,000 clones, about nine tenths of them singletons.

V gene TRBV28 combines with J gene TRBJ2-6, with TRBD1 matching 12 bases. The sequence derives from a woman in her twenties or thirties who had been exposed to COVID-19. The sequencing sample was made of PBMCs or T cells enriched from blood (not recorded which). The CDR3 loop is CASSITRDRGRTSFGANVLTF. CDR3 sequence (DNA): TGTGCCAGCAGTATCACCCGGGACAGGGGGCGTACATCTTTTGGGGCCAACGTCCTGACTTTC.